This TCR beta chain was identified in a study of blood T cell repertoires in COVID-19. The V gene end was trimmed by 6 bases and the J gene end by 6 bases; junction bases not matched to a gene: 4. This CDR3 has 15 amino acids. CDR1 and CDR2 from the germline V gene are MDHEN and SYDVKM. Data came from immunoSEQ multiplex PCR; TCRdb stores just in-frame clones and leaves some out. The sample records about 140,000 clones, around 85% being singletons. The source material was peripheral blood. This rearrangement joins TRBV28 to TRBJ1-6, with 11 bases aligning to TRBD1. The TCR sequence derives from a man between 45 and 60 years old with acute or convalescent COVID-19. The CDR3, as DNA: TGTGCCAGCAGGCGGACAGGGGGCGGTAATTCACCCCTCCACTTT. It specifies CASRRTGGGNSPLHF.